This T cell receptor (beta chain) was recovered during a study of cytomegalovirus exposure and HLA in healthy donors. V shed 3 bases, J shed 2 bases, and the junction held 12 bases outside the gene matches. Germline V CDR1 and CDR2: SGHDN, FVKESK. This CDR3 region has 17 residues. The PCR employed 60 Vbeta primers together with 13 Jbeta primers. In the original workflow: An analysis that came later counted 80 million or so unique TCR beta chains, about 10 million shared. Using immunoSEQ multiplex PCR, the repertoire was profiled, and TCRdb retains in-frame clones only, with some absent. V and J calls and clone size are copied from that table; D and trimming were computed from the DNA. Of 120,000 or so clones listed, approximately 72% are singletons. The sample holds one count of this clone.

This sequence joins TRBV14 and TRBJ2-7; TRBD1 matches at 8 bases. Sequencing input: PBMCs. The sequence derives from a man between 18 and 29 years old in good health and CMV-seronegative. The CDR3 bases are TGTGCCAGCAGCCATCCTGGACAGGGTAAAACCCCCTACGAGCAGTACTTC. Its translation is CASSHPGQGKTPYEQYF.